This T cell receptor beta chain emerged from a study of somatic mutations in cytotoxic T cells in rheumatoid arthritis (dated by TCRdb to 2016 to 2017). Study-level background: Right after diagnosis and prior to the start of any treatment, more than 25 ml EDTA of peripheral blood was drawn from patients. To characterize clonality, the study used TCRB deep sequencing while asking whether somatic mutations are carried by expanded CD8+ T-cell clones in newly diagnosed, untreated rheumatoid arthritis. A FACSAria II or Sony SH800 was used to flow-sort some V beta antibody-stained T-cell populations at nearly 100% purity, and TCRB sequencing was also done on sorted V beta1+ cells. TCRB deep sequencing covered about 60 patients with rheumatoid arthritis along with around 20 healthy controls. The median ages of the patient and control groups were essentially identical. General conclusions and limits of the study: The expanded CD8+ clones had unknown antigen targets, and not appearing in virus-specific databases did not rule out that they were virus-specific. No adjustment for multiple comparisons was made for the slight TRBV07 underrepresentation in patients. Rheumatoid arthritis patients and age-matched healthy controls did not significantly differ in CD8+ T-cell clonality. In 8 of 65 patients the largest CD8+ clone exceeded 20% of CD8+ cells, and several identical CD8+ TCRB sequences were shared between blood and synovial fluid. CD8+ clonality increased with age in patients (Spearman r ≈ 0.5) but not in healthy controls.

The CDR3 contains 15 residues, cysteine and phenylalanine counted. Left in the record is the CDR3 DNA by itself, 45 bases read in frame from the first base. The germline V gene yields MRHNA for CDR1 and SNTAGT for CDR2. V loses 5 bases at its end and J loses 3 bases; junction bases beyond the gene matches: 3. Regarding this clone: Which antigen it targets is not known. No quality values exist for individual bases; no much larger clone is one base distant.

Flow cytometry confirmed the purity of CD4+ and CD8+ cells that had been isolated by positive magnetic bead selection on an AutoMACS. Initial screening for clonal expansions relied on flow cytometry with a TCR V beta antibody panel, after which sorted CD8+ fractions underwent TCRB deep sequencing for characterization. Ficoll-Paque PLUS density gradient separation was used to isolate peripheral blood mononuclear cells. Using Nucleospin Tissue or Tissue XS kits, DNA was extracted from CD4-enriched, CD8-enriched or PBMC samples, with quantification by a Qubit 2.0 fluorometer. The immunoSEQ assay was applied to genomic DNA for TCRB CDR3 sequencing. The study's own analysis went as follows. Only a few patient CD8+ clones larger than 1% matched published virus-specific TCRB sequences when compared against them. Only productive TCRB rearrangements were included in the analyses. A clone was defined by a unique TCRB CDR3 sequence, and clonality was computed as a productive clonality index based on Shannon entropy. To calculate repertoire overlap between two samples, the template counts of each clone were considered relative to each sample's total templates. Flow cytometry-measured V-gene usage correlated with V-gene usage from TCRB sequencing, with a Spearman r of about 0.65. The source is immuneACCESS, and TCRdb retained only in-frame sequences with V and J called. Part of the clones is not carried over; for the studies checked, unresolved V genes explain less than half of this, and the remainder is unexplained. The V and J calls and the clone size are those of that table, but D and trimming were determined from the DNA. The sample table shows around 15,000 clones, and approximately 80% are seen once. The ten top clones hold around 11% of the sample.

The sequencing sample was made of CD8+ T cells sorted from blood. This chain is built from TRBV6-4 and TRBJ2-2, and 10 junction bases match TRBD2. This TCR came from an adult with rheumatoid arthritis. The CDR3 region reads CASSPGLADTGELFF. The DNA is TGTGCCAGCAGTCCCGGACTAGCGGACACCGGGGAGCTGTTTTTT.